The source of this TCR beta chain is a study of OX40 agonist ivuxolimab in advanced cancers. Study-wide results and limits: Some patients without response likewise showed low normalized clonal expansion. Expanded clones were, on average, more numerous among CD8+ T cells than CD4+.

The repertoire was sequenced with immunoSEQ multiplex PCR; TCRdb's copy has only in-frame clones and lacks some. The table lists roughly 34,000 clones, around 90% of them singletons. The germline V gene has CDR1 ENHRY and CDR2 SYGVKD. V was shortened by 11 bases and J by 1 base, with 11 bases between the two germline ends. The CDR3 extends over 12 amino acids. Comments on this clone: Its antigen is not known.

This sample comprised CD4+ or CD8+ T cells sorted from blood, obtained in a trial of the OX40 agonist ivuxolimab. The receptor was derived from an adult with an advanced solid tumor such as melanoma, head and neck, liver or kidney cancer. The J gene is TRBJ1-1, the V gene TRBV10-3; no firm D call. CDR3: CAVRARNTEAFF. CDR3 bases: TGTGCCGTTCGTGCGCGGAACACTGAAGCTTTCTTT.